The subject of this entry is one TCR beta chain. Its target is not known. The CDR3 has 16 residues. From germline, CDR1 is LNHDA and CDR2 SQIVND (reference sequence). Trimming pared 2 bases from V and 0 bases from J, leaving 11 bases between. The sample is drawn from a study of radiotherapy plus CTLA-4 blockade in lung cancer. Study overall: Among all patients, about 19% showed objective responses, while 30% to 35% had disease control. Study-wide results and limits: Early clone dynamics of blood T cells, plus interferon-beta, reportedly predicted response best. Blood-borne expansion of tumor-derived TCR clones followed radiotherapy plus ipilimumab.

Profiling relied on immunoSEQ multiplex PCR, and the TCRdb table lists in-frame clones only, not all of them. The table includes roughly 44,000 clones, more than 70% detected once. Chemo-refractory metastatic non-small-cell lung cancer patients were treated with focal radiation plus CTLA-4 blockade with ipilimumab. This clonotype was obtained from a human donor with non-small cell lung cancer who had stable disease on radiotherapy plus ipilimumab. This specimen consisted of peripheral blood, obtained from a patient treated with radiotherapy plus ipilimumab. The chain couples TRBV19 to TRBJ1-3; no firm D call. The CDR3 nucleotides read TGTGCCAGTAGTATAATCCTTCCGGGCTCTGGAAACACCATATATTTT. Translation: CASSIILPGSGNTIYF.